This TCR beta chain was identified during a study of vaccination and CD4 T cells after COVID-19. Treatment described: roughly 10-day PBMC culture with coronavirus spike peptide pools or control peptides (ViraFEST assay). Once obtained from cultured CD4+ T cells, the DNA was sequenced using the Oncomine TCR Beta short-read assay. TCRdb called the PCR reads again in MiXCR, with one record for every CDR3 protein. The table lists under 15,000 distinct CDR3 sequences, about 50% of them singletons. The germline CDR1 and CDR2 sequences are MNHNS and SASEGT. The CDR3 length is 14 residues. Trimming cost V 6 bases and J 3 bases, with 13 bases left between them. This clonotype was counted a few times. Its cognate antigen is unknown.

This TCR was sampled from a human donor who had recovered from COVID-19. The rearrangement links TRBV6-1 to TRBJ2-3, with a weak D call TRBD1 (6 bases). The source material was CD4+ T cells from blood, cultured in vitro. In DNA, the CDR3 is TGTGCCAGCAGCGTGAGGGGGTTGACAGATACGCAGTATTTT. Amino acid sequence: CASSVRGLTDTQYF.